The 6 T cell receptor beta chains presented below share a single source sample, sequenced in a study of vaccination and CD4 T cells after COVID-19. Cultured CD4+ T cell DNA was sequenced using the Oncomine TCR Beta short-read assay. TCRdb fed the PCR reads into MiXCR, producing one record per CDR3 protein. In the table there are almost 9,500 distinct CDR3 sequences, roughly half of which are singletons. Treatment defined: approximately 10-day PBMC culture with coronavirus spike peptide pools or control peptides (ViraFEST assay). No antigens are known for them. Material: CD4+ T cells from blood, cultured in vitro. The receptors were gathered from a human donor who had recovered from COVID-19.

For the CDR3, the DNA is TGTGCCGCGGGGGTATTTGTTTACTATGGCTACACCTTC. Residues: CAAGVFVYYGYTF. The V call is TRBV6-1, the J call TRBJ1-2, with D maybe TRBD1 (5 bases). V was trimmed by 11 bases and J by 3 bases, leaving 16 bases between them. The length of the CDR3 is 13 residues. The germline V gene has CDR1 MNHNS and CDR2 SASEGT.

By share of the sample, this clonotype is medium-sized. The rearrangement joins TRBV7-2 to TRBJ2-7, with D possibly TRBD1 on 6 matching bases. The CDR3 spans 13 residues. The germline V gene encodes CDR1 SGHTA and CDR2 FQGNSA. V was trimmed by 0 bases and J by 6 bases, leaving 9 bases between them. CDR3 DNA sequence: TGTGCCAGCAGCTTAGCGCGAGGGGGCGAGCAGTACTTC. It translates to CASSLARGGEQYF. Drawing the rest from reference TRBV7-2 and TRBJ2-7, the complete variable domain is GAGVSQSPSNKVTEKGKDVELRCDPISGHTALYWYRQSLGQGLEFLIYFQGNSAPDKSGLPSDRFSAERTGGSVSTLTIQRTQQEDSAVYLCASSLARGGEQYFGPGTRLTVT.

This sequence joins TRBV6-1 and TRBJ1-1, with D unclear. The CDR3 is 11 residues long. CDR1 MNHNS and CDR2 SASEGT come from the germline V gene. With 6 bases removed from V and 7 bases from J, the gap between germline ends came to 9 bases. CDR3 sequence reads: CASSPRGEAFF. The CDR3 nucleotides read TGTGCCAGCAGCCCCCGGGGTGAAGCTTTCTTT.

The chain carries TRBV6-5 and TRBJ2-1; TRBD2 aligns across 8 bases. This CDR3 has 16 residues. Germline CDR1 is MNHEY and CDR2 is SVGAGI. Trimming at V came to 4 bases and at J to 6 bases, leaving 11 bases not matched to a gene. The CDR3 bases are TGTGCCAGCAGTTCCCTGACGGGAGGGATGGGCAATGAGCAGTTCTTC. It encodes CASSSLTGGMGNEQFF.

The V and J genes are TRBV4-2 and TRBJ1-1; tentative D call: TRBD1 (6 bases). Looked up from germline, CDR1 is LGHNA and CDR2 is YNFKEQ. The V gene lost 1 base and the J gene lost 6 bases, with 21 bases spanning the gap. The CDR3 contains 17 residues. Here the CDR3 reads CASSQAGPGRGHAEAFF. CDR3 DNA sequence: TGTGCCAGCAGCCAAGCGGGTCCGGGACGGGGGCACGCTGAAGCTTTCTTT.

The rearrangement links TRBV12-3 or TRBV12-4 to TRBJ2-5; D remains unclear. This CDR3 has 19 residues. Trimming shortened V by 5 bases and J by 3 bases, and 28 bases separated the two germline ends. The CDR3 sequence: CASSPLRPGSSQRKETQYF. The CDR3 bases are TGTGCCAGCAGTCCCCTTAGGCCCGGTTCCAGCCAAAGAAAAGAGACCCAGTACTTC.